This T cell receptor beta chain was found in a study of blood T cell repertoires in COVID-19. Across the study: Sites in the United States, Italy and Spain provided acute and convalescent COVID-19 samples. T cells, B-cell-depleted T cells, or PBMCs provided the cDNA or gDNA that served as material.

Original processing notes: Estimation of nucleated cell counts was performed using reference gene primer amplification. Sequencing was performed with immunoSEQ multiplex PCR; in TCRdb, only in-frame clones are kept and a portion is missing. The V and J calls and clone size are taken from that table; D and trimming were inferred from the DNA. The sample holds approximately 210,000 clones, roughly 86% seen once. CDR3 length: 16 residues. The V gene's germline CDR1 is SGHRS and CDR2 YFSETQ. Trimming removed 0 bases at V and 3 bases at J, with 10 bases between. The sequenced material came from peripheral blood. This receptor was identified in a woman between 50 and 59 years old with active or convalescent COVID-19. The chain uses TRBV5-1 and TRBJ2-6, with D uncertain. The CDR3 bases are TGCGCCAGCAGCTTGGAAACCCCGAGTGGGGCCAACGTCCTGACTTTC. Translation: CASSLETPSGANVLTF.